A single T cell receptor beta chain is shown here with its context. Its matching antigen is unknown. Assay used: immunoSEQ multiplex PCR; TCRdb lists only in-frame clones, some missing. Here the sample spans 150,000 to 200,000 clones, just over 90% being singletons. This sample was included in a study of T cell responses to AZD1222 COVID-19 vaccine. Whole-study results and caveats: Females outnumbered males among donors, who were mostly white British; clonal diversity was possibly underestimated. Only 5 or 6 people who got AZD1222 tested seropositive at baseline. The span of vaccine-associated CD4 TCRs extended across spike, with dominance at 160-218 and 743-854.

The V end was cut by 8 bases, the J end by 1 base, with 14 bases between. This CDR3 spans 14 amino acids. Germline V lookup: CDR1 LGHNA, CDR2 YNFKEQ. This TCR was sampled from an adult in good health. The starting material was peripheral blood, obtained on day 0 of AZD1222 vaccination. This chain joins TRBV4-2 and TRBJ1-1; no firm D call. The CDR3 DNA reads TGTGCCAGCCGAGAGAGTGTATCGAACACTGAAGCTTTCTTT. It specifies CASRESVSNTEAFF.